Following are 30 T cell receptor beta chains from one sample sequenced in a study of blood T cells in healthy people across ages. Through a sample-barcoded 5' primer and a J-beta primer mix, a second PCR was run for roughly 7 to 12 cycles. Each CDR3 protein is one row after TCRdb ran MiXCR on the 5' RACE reads. Of roughly 730,000 distinct CDR3 sequences listed, 56% are singletons. Source material: blood. Every receptor here comes from a middle-aged man in good health.

As concerns this clonotype: A single base separates this from a much larger clone, so it may be a read error. The chain uses TRBV27 and TRBJ2-1; either TRBD1 or TRBD2 may supply D (6 bases each). The CDR3 runs 13 residues. The V gene's germline CDR1 is MNHEY and CDR2 SMNVEV (reference sequence). CDR3 amino acids: CAGSLWGADEQFF. In DNA, the CDR3 is TGTGCCGGCAGTTTGTGGGGGGCCGATGAGCAGTTCTTC.

The V call is TRBV20-1, the J call TRBJ2-3; D is unresolved. V lost 6 bases, J lost 3 bases, and 4 bases lay in between. The germline CDR1 and CDR2 sequences are DFQATT and SNEGSKA (reference sequence). The CDR3 covers 10 residues. The CDR3, as DNA: TGCAGTGCGTGGACAGATACGCAGTATTTT. It is translated as CSAWTDTQYF.

The chain carries TRBV27 and TRBJ2-7, with 9 bases identical to TRBD2. This CDR3 region has 20 residues. V shed 5 bases and J 2 bases; nucleotides not matched to a gene: 22. Germline lookup yields CDR1 MNHEY and CDR2 SMNVEV (reference sequence). The chain's CDR3 is CASSPVQLAGLGIDTYEQYF. The CDR3 nucleotides are TGTGCCAGCAGTCCAGTACAACTAGCGGGTCTGGGGATTGATACCTACGAGCAGTACTTC.

The V call is TRBV3-1, the J call TRBJ2-5; D possibly matches TRBD1 or TRBD2 (5 bases each). Looked up from germline, CDR1 is LGHDT and CDR2 is YNNKEL (reference sequence). The CDR3 is 15 amino acids. Between the trimmed V and J ends, which lost 0 bases and 10 bases, there was a span of 18 bases. The DNA of the CDR3 is TGTGCCAGCAGCCAAGATCCCTCAGGGTTCAGCGGCCAGTACTTC. As protein: CASSQDPSGFSGQYF.

V is TRBV20-1 and J is TRBJ2-5; D is perhaps TRBD2 (5 bases). V was pared by 1 base and J by 3 bases, with 9 bases between. CDR1 and CDR2 from the germline V gene are DFQATT and SNEGSKA (reference sequence). This CDR3 has 13 residues. The CDR3 region has the DNA TGCAGTGCTAGAGTCACCGGGGAAGAGACCCAGTACTTC. Protein product: CSARVTGEETQYF.

V usage is TRBV28 and J usage is TRBJ2-7; TRBD2 agrees at 12 bases. The CDR3 is 16 residues long. V lost 5 bases and J lost 0; bases outside the gene matches: 5. The germline gives CDR1 MDHEN, CDR2 SYDVKM. The DNA for the CDR3 is TGTGCCAGCAGTCCTAGCGGGAGGGCCTTCTCCTACGAGCAGTACTTC. It yields the protein CASSPSGRAFSYEQYF. The variable domain in full, completed from reference TRBV28 and TRBJ2-7, reads DVKVTQSSRYLVKRTGEKVFLECVQDMDHENMFWYRQDPGLGLRLIYFSYDVKMKEKGDIPEGYSVSREKKERFSLILESASTNQTSMYLCASSPSGRAFSYEQYFGPGTRLTVT.

The rearrangement links TRBV20-1 to TRBJ2-7, with 12 positions matching TRBD2. The J call may be faulty, since TRBJ2-5 better matches the DNA end. The CDR3 has 14 amino acids. Germline CDR1 DFQATT, CDR2 SNEGSKA (reference sequence). This CDR3 reads CSARASGGGETQYF. CDR3 in DNA: TGCAGTGCTAGAGCTAGCGGGGGGGGGGAGACCCAGTACTTC.

This clonotype was seen a few times. The V gene is TRBV5-1, the J gene TRBJ2-1, with D unclear. The length of the CDR3 is 12 residues. Trimming pared 0 bases from V and 8 bases from J, leaving 6 bases between. Germline V gene lookup returns CDR1 SGHRS and CDR2 YFSETQ. The CDR3, as DNA: TGCGCCAGCAGCTTGGCCCCCCATGAGCAGTTCTTC. Protein sequence: CASSLAPHEQFF.

This clonotype appeared a single time. This chain joins TRBV24-1 and TRBJ2-7, with D perhaps TRBD1 or TRBD2 (5 bases each). Germline values: CDR1 KGHDR, CDR2 SFDVKD. The V end lost 3 bases, the J end lost 3 bases, and 14 bases lay between the germline ends. This CDR3 contains 15 residues. The CDR3 loop reads CATSDPRGDRYEQYF. The DNA of the CDR3 is TGTGCCACCAGTGATCCTAGGGGAGATCGCTACGAGCAGTACTTC.

V usage is TRBV7-9 and J usage is TRBJ1-2, with TRBD1 matching 9 bases. CDR3 length: 15 residues. CDR1 and CDR2 (germline): SEHNR, FQNEAQ (reference sequence). The V and J ends lost 5 bases and 5 bases, in that order; junction bases with no gene match: 9. In DNA, the CDR3 is TGTGCCAGCAGCCCGCGGACCGGGACAGGGTATGGCTACACCTTC. Translated, it gives CASSPRTGTGYGYTF.

The V call is TRBV6-1, the J call TRBJ2-1; 10 bases are a match to TRBD1. The CDR3 runs to 17 residues. J gave up 7 bases and V 7 bases, and 16 bases lay outside the gene matches. Germline V gene sequence: CDR1 MNHNS, CDR2 SASEGT. The DNA of the CDR3 is TGTGCCAGCATAGGAGGACAGGGGGATCTAAGCGTGAATGAGCAGTTCTTC. As protein: CASIGGQGDLSVNEQFF.

The chain employs TRBV7-9 and TRBJ1-4; D gene uncertain. Germline CDR1 reads SEHNR; CDR2 reads FQNEAQ (reference sequence). With 5 bases removed from V and 8 bases from J, the gap between germline ends came to 15 bases. The CDR3 has 14 amino acids. The CDR3 nucleotides read TGTGCCAGCAGCACGACGGGGAATGGGGAAAAACTGTTTTTT. Translating it yields CASSTTGNGEKLFF.

This clonotype was counted once. CDR3 amino acids: CSARQSGQGPREGYGYTF. Written as DNA, the CDR3 is TGCAGTGCTCGACAATCGGGACAGGGACCTAGGGAGGGCTACGGCTACACCTTC. The chain combines TRBV20-1 with TRBJ1-2; TRBD1 agrees at 9 bases. The CDR3 length is 18 residues. V lost 5 bases and J lost 8; bases outside the gene matches: 24. Germline lookup yields CDR1 DFQATT and CDR2 SNEGSKA (reference sequence).

The sample holds a few counts of this clonotype. The J gene is TRBJ2-3, the V gene TRBV6-6; possibly TRBD2 for D (5 bases). The CDR3 runs 13 residues. Germline lookup yields CDR1 MNHNY and CDR2 SVGAGI (reference sequence). Trimming removed 7 bases at V and 1 base at J, with 9 bases between. The CDR3 region has the DNA TGTGCCAGCAAAGAGGGCGGCACAGATACGCAGTATTTT. It codes for CASKEGGTDTQYF.

The rearrangement links TRBV12-5 to TRBJ2-1; TRBD1 might be the D (8 bases). Germline V gives CDR1 LGHNT, CDR2 FRNRAP. The CDR3 is made up of 19 amino acids. Trimming took 6 bases from V and 2 from J, leaving 26 bases between them. The CDR3, as DNA: TGTGCTAGTGGCCGCGGACAGGGATTCGCGGGAGATACCTACAATGAGCAGTTCTTC. Encoded protein: CASGRGQGFAGDTYNEQFF. Drawing the rest from reference TRBV12-5 and TRBJ2-1, the complete variable domain is DARVTQTPRHKVTEMGQEVTMRCQPILGHNTVFWYRQTMMQGLELLAYFRNRAPLDDSGMPKDRFSAEMPDATLATLKIQPSEPRDSAVYFCASGRGQGFAGDTYNEQFFGPGTRLTVL.

The chain carries TRBV12-3 or TRBV12-4 and TRBJ2-7; D may be TRBD2 (6 bases). The CDR3 spans 16 residues. The ends were cut back, 4 bases at V and 2 bases at J, with 18 bases in the middle. CDR3 amino acids: CASSSRAPGLAYEQYF. The DNA for the CDR3 is TGTGCCAGCAGTTCAAGAGCCCCGGGACTTGCCTACGAGCAGTACTTC.

This clonotype was seen once. The chain employs TRBV29-1 and TRBJ2-4; D is perhaps TRBD2 (5 bases). Germline CDR1 reads SQVTM; CDR2 reads ANQGSEA. V lost 3 bases and J lost 4, with 10 bases in between. The CDR3 consists of 13 residues. CDR3 sequence: CSVEAGQKNIQYF. The CDR3 DNA follows: TGCAGCGTTGAGGCGGGCCAAAAAAACATTCAGTACTTC.

This clonotype was recorded at least ten times. The rearrangement joins TRBV12-3 or TRBV12-4 to TRBJ1-6; no definite D call. The CDR3 loop spans 14 amino acids. V was pared by 1 base and J by 7 bases, with 8 bases between. The CDR3 loop reads CASSLGPPNSPLHF. The CDR3 DNA follows: TGTGCCAGCAGTTTAGGTCCCCCAAATTCACCCCTCCACTTT.

The gene calls are TRBV18 and TRBJ2-7; TRBD1 agrees at 9 bases. The trim removed 6 bases at V and 3 bases at J, leaving 9 bases unmatched. CDR3 length: 15 amino acids. Germline lookup yields CDR1 KGHSH and CDR2 LQKENI. CDR3 bases: TGTGCCAGCTCTCCGACCGGGACAGGGAACTACGAGCAGTACTTC. Translated: CASSPTGTGNYEQYF.

The rearrangement joins TRBV7-2 to TRBJ2-3, with TRBD1 as a possible D gene (5 bases). Deletions cut 5 bases from V and 5 bases from J, with 14 bases between. This CDR3 contains 14 residues. Germline CDR1 is SGHTA and CDR2 is FQGNSA. The CDR3 sequence: CASSLGVGIDTQYF. The CDR3 DNA follows: TGTGCCAGCAGCCTAGGGGTGGGGATAGATACGCAGTATTTT. The variable domain in full, completed from reference TRBV7-2 and TRBJ2-3, reads GAGVSQSPSNKVTEKGKDVELRCDPISGHTALYWYRQSLGQGLEFLIYFQGNSAPDKSGLPSDRFSAERTGGSVSTLTIQRTQQEDSAVYLCASSLGVGIDTQYFGPGTRLTVL.

In nucleotides, the CDR3 is TGTGCCAGCAGCTTAGGGGTAGCGGGGAACAATGAGCAGTTCTTC. Amino acids: CASSLGVAGNNEQFF. The chain couples TRBV7-3 to TRBJ2-1, with TRBD2 matching 8 bases. This CDR3 spans 15 amino acids. The V segment lost 2 bases and the J segment 5 bases; nucleotides outside the gene matches: 5. CDR1 and CDR2 from the germline V gene are SGHTA and FQGTGA.

The chain joins TRBV9 to TRBJ2-1; 9 nucleotides align to TRBD2. With V trimmed by 4 bases and J by 8 bases, 13 bases remained unmatched. The length of the CDR3 is 16 residues. Germline V lookup: CDR1 SGDLS, CDR2 YYNGEE. The CDR3 loop is CASSIAPGLATDEQFF. CDR3 nucleotides: TGTGCCAGCAGCATAGCTCCCGGACTAGCGACCGATGAGCAGTTCTTC. Based on the CDR3 plus reference TRBV9 and TRBJ2-1, the full variable domain is DSGVTQTPKHLITATGQRVTLRCSPRSGDLSVYWYQQSLDQGLQFLIQYYNGEERAKGNILERFSAQQFPDLHSELNLSSLELGDSALYFCASSIAPGLATDEQFFGPGTRLTVL.

The rearrangement joins TRBV29-1 to TRBJ1-2, with TRBD1 matching over 10 bases. The junction had 10 bases not matched to a gene; V was cut back by 6 bases and J by 3 bases. There are 15 residues in the CDR3. CDR1 and CDR2 (germline): SQVTM, ANQGSEA. The CDR3 loop reads CSVTGGGEMDYGYTF. The CDR3 DNA reads as TGCAGCGTGACAGGGGGCGGGGAGATGGACTATGGCTACACCTTC.

The gene calls are TRBV20-1 and TRBJ2-1, with D perhaps assigned TRBD1 or TRBD2 (5 bases each). Germline CDR1 DFQATT, CDR2 SNEGSKA (reference sequence). The CDR3 has 15 residues. Trimming took off 1 base at V and 4 bases at J, with 14 bases between the two ends. CDR3 protein: CSARVTGTDYNEQFF. The CDR3 DNA sequence: TGCAGTGCTAGAGTTACCGGGACCGATTACAATGAGCAGTTCTTC.

This chain uses TRBV28 with TRBJ1-3; D gene unclear. CDR3 size: 16 residues. CDR1 is MDHEN and CDR2 is SYDVKM in the germline V gene. V was clipped by 5 bases and J by 0 bases, with 14 bases between them. CDR3 residues: CASSHPVGSSGNTIYF. CDR3 nucleotides: TGTGCCAGCAGTCACCCAGTGGGTAGCTCTGGAAACACCATATATTTT.

This clonotype showed up just a few times. J is TRBJ1-2 and V is TRBV7-3; D unresolved. The CDR3 has 16 residues. Germline V gene lookup returns CDR1 SGHTA and CDR2 FQGTGA. V lost 0 bases and J 3 bases, leaving 14 bases between the germline ends. CDR3 region: CASSLTGPPEHYGYTF. The CDR3 DNA is TGTGCCAGCAGCTTAACCGGACCTCCGGAGCACTATGGCTACACCTTC.

The chain joins TRBV13 to TRBJ2-5; 8 positions match TRBD2. The J call could be wrong; TRBJ2-7 is a better fit for the DNA end. The germline V gene has CDR1 PRHDT and CDR2 FYEKMQ (reference sequence). The CDR3 runs to 15 residues. The CDR3 protein is CASSLVVSGMGEQYF. CDR3 DNA: TGTGCCAGCAGCTTAGTGGTTAGCGGGATGGGCGAGCAGTACTTC.

This clonotype has a handful of counts. The chain combines TRBV29-1 with TRBJ2-7, with D perhaps matching TRBD1 or TRBD2 (5 bases each). Trimming removed 7 bases at V and 2 bases at J, with 21 bases between. Germline-derived CDR1 and CDR2 are SQVTM and ANQGSEA. The CDR3 spans 15 residues. Here the CDR3 reads CSAERPQGLTYEQYF. The CDR3, as DNA: TGCAGCGCAGAGCGGCCGCAGGGTCTAACCTACGAGCAGTACTTC.

In this sample, this clonotype turned up a few times. This sequence joins TRBV28 and TRBJ1-6, with 7 bases lining up with TRBD1. The V gene's germline CDR1 is MDHEN and CDR2 SYDVKM. Losses at the gene ends were 7 bases for V and 8 bases for J; bases not matched to a gene: 11. The CDR3 extends over 15 amino acids. The CDR3 loop reads CASNPQDRVYSPLHF. The CDR3 coding sequence is TGTGCCAGCAACCCCCAAGACAGGGTTTATTCACCCCTCCACTTT.

The chain couples TRBV12-3 or TRBV12-4 to TRBJ1-2; unclear D gene. The length of the CDR3 is 13 residues. The V end was cut by 8 bases, the J end by 8 bases, with 18 bases between. CDR3 nucleotide sequence: TGTGCCAGCTCTCTCATGATGGGTGACGGCTACACCTTC. Its protein product is CASSLMMGDGYTF.